These 28 T cell receptor beta chains were sequenced from one sample in a study of healthy donors' naive CD4 and CD8 T cells. Starting from about 0.55 ug of total RNA, TCR libraries were made with linear amplification. Using its own MiXCR run on the reads, TCRdb lists one record per CDR3 protein. This sample has around 200,000 distinct CDR3 sequences, with 65% to 80% found just once. Specimen: naive CD4+ and CD8+ T cells sorted from blood, pooled from several donors. The receptors were sampled from a pool of human donors in good health; the sample pools cells from several healthy donors.

This rearrangement joins TRBV29-1 to TRBJ2-7, with 9 bases matching TRBD1. The V gene end was trimmed by 5 bases and the J gene end by 5 bases; junction bases not matched to a gene: 7. The CDR3 length is 13 residues. Germline lookup yields CDR1 SQVTM and CDR2 ANQGSEA. In DNA form, the CDR3 reads TGCAGCGTTATGGGACAGGGCAACCACGAGCAGTACTTC. Its translation is CSVMGQGNHEQYF.

The rearrangement links TRBV7-9 to TRBJ1-1; 7 bases map to TRBD1. The junction had 8 bases not matched to a gene; V was cut back by 10 bases and J by 6 bases. There are 12 residues in the CDR3. Per the germline V gene, CDR1 is SEHNR and CDR2 is FQNEAQ (reference sequence). CDR3 coding DNA: TGTGCCACCAGTGGGGACAGCGCTGAAGCTTTCTTT. Translation: CATSGDSAEAFF.

The CDR3 bases are TGTGCCTGGAGTGAGGGGGTGCGAGGTACCGACCAGCATTTT. Its translation is CAWSEGVRGTDQHF. The rearrangement joins TRBV30 to TRBJ1-5; D possibly corresponds to TRBD1 (6 bases). Germline V gives CDR1 GTSNPN, CDR2 SVGIG (reference sequence). With 1 base removed from V and 12 bases from J, the gap between germline ends came to 19 bases. CDR3 length: 14 amino acids.

DNA of the CDR3: TGCAGTGCTCTTGGACTAGCGGGAGTAGTCGAGCAGTACTTC. Translated, it gives CSALGLAGVVEQYF. The V call is TRBV20-1, the J call TRBJ2-7, with 13 bases matching TRBD2. Germline-derived CDR1 and CDR2 are DFQATT and SNEGSKA (reference sequence). The CDR3 is made up of 14 amino acids. J lost 6 bases, V lost 5 bases, and 7 bases had no gene match.

V usage is TRBV5-1 and J usage is TRBJ2-5; TRBD2 is a possible D gene (5 bases). V was cut by 2 bases and J by 7 bases, with 12 bases left in between. Germline V gives CDR1 SGHRS, CDR2 YFSETQ. The length of the CDR3 is 13 residues. The CDR3 here is CASSFDPAGTQYF. In DNA form, the CDR3 reads TGCGCCAGCAGCTTCGACCCCGCGGGGACCCAGTACTTC. The whole variable domain, remainder taken from reference TRBV5-1 and TRBJ2-5, is KAGVTQTPRYLIKTRGQQVTLSCSPISGHRSVSWYQQTPGQGLQFLFEYFSETQRNKGNFPGRFSGRQFSNSRSEMNVSTLELGDSALYLCASSFDPAGTQYFGPGTRLLVL.

Concerning this clonotype: At one of its ends the junction is not consistent with the germline gene, which may arise from a read error. The chain links TRBV10-3 to TRBJ2-7; tentative D call: TRBD1 (6 bases). The CDR3 covers 12 residues. CDR1 and CDR2 (germline): ENHRY, SYGVKD. In DNA form, the CDR3 reads TGTGCCAGCAGTTACACAGGGTACGAGCAGTACTTC. This translates into CASSYTGYEQYF.

The chain is built from TRBV30 and TRBJ1-1, with D possibly matching TRBD1 (5 bases). V dropped 1 base and J dropped 6 bases, with 9 bases sitting between them. The CDR3 spans 12 residues. The germline gives CDR1 GTSNPN, CDR2 SVGIG (reference sequence). The CDR3 spells CAWSGSGPEAFF. CDR3 coding DNA: TGTGCCTGGAGTGGTTCGGGGCCTGAAGCTTTCTTT.

The chain carries TRBV7-9 and TRBJ2-3; D is unclear. The CDR3 runs to 15 residues. Germline V gene data show CDR1 as SEHNR and CDR2 as FQNEAQ (reference sequence). Trimming removed 10 bases from V and 2 bases from J, with 19 bases in between. The chain's CDR3 is CATSPLGGSTDTQYF. CDR3 coding DNA: TGTGCCACCTCCCCCTTGGGCGGATCCACAGATACGCAGTATTTT.

The rearrangement joins TRBV29-1 to TRBJ2-7; perhaps TRBD2 as D (5 bases). Germline V lookup: CDR1 SQVTM, CDR2 ANQGSEA. V lost 0 bases, J lost 7 bases, and 16 bases lay in between. The CDR3 length is 14 residues. CDR3 protein: CSVEDRQPGGEQYF. DNA for the CDR3: TGCAGCGTTGAAGATCGGCAACCTGGAGGAGAGCAGTACTTC.

The chain links TRBV5-1 to TRBJ1-1, with D perhaps TRBD1 (5 bases). The germline gives CDR1 SGHRS, CDR2 YFSETQ. The V end was cut by 2 bases, the J end by 1 base, with 21 bases between. The CDR3 consists of 18 residues. As DNA, the CDR3 is TGCGCCAGCAGCTTTATTCGGACAAGGACGGCCGAGAACACTGAAGCTTTCTTT. It codes for CASSFIRTRTAENTEAFF.

DNA of the CDR3: TGCAGTGCTAGAGATGGCAGATGCACCGGGGAGCTGTTTTTT. Protein product: CSARDGRCTGELFF. The chain has TRBV20-1 and TRBJ2-2; D uncertain. CDR1 is DFQATT, CDR2 SNEGSKA, per germline (reference sequence). Trimming took off 0 bases at V and 4 bases at J, with 9 bases between the two ends. This CDR3 comprises 14 residues.

V gene TRBV5-6 combines with J gene TRBJ2-5; D is perhaps TRBD1 (5 bases). CDR3 length: 11 amino acids. CDR1 and CDR2 (germline): SGHDT, YYEEEE. Trimming left V 7 bases short and J 1 base short, with 5 bases between. The CDR3 sequence is CASGAQETQYF. The CDR3 nucleotides read TGTGCCAGCGGGGCCCAAGAGACCCAGTACTTC.

This chain uses TRBV27 with TRBJ2-6; D remains unclear. The V gene lost 5 bases and the J gene lost 4 bases, with 9 bases spanning the gap. The CDR3 is made up of 14 amino acids. Germline CDR1 MNHEY, CDR2 SMNVEV (reference sequence). CDR3 nucleotides: TGTGCCAGCAGTCCCCCGGTCGGGGCCAACGTCCTGACTTTC. Residues: CASSPPVGANVLTF.

The chain has TRBV29-1 and TRBJ1-2; 7 nucleotides line up with TRBD1. The CDR3 is made up of 14 amino acids. Trimming took 6 bases from V and 8 from J; bases not matched to a gene: 15. Germline V gene sequence: CDR1 SQVTM, CDR2 ANQGSEA. The CDR3 loop is CSVLGGGSGGGYTF. The CDR3 DNA is TGCAGCGTCCTCGGAGGGGGCTCAGGGGGAGGCTACACCTTC. Full variable domain (remainder filled in from reference TRBV29-1 and TRBJ1-2): SAVISQKPSRDICQRGTSLTIQCQVDSQVTMMFWYRQQPGQSLTLIATANQGSEATYESGFVIDKFPISRPNLTFSTLTVSNMSPEDSSIYLCSVLGGGSGGGYTFGSGTRLTVV.

The rearrangement links TRBV27 to TRBJ1-5; D unresolved. The CDR3 runs 11 residues. The V end was cut by 10 bases, the J end by 5 bases, with 9 bases between. Germline CDR1 reads MNHEY; CDR2 reads SMNVEV (reference sequence). CDR3 DNA sequence: TGTGCCACCGGCACGGATCAGCCCCAGCATTTT. Its translation is CATGTDQPQHF.

The gene calls are TRBV27 and TRBJ1-1, with D possibly TRBD1 on 6 matching bases. Trimming pared 3 bases from V and 4 bases from J, leaving 12 bases between. The CDR3 runs to 14 residues. Germline CDR1 and CDR2: MNHEY and SMNVEV (reference sequence). The CDR3 region has the DNA TGTGCCAGCAGTTTGGGGGGCATAAGCACTGAAGCTTTCTTT. Residues: CASSLGGISTEAFF.

The table lists this clonotype with a count of one. The chain combines TRBV29-1 with TRBJ2-3; TRBD2 agrees at 8 bases. The germline gives CDR1 SQVTM, CDR2 ANQGSEA. The CDR3 is made up of 13 amino acids. With V trimmed by 5 bases and J by 7 bases, 8 bases remained unmatched. The CDR3 sequence: CSVLAGFVYTQYF. CDR3 nucleotide sequence: TGCAGCGTTCTAGCGGGCTTTGTGTATACGCAGTATTTT.

The rearrangement joins TRBV29-1 to TRBJ1-2, with D unclear. V gave up 2 bases and J gave up 8 bases, with 12 bases separating them. The CDR3 spans 12 residues. Germline CDR1 is SQVTM and CDR2 is ANQGSEA. CDR3 residues: CSVETQLMGYTF. The CDR3 DNA sequence: TGCAGCGTTGAAACGCAGTTGATGGGCTACACCTTC.

The V and J genes are TRBV7-6 and TRBJ1-1, with D uncertain. The CDR3 is made up of 16 amino acids. With 5 bases removed from V and 1 base from J, the gap between germline ends came to 17 bases. Germline CDR1 is SGHVS and CDR2 is FNYEAQ. The CDR3 protein is CASSPWPEPGNTEAFF. The CDR3 DNA reads TGTGCCAGCAGCCCCTGGCCGGAACCGGGGAACACTGAAGCTTTCTTT. Full variable domain (remainder filled in from reference TRBV7-6 and TRBJ1-1): GAGVSQSPRYKVTKRGQDVALRCDPISGHVSLYWYRQALGQGPEFLTYFNYEAQQDKSGLPNDRFSAERPEGSISTLTIQRTEQRDSAMYRCASSPWPEPGNTEAFFGQGTRLTVV.

The sample holds one count of this clonotype. V is TRBV6-5 and J is TRBJ2-3, with a tentative D call TRBD1 (6 bases). The V end lost 6 bases, the J end lost 4 bases, and 20 bases lay between the germline ends. CDR1 MNHEY and CDR2 SVGAGI come from the germline V gene. The CDR3 length is 16 residues. The CDR3: CASSSSGQIGADTQYF. CDR3 bases: TGTGCCAGCAGCTCCTCTGGACAGATCGGGGCAGATACGCAGTATTTT.

This rearrangement joins TRBV19 to TRBJ1-1; 10 bases are shared with TRBD1. V trimming: 4 bases; J trimming: 11 bases; junction bases outside the gene matches: 10. Germline V CDR1 and CDR2: LNHDA, SQIVND (reference sequence). The CDR3 is made up of 14 amino acids. CDR3 sequence: CASSTVGQGERAFF. CDR3 in DNA: TGTGCCAGTAGTACAGTCGGACAGGGGGAGCGGGCTTTCTTT. The whole variable domain, filled in from reference TRBV19 and TRBJ1-1, reads DGGITQSPKYLFRKEGQNVTLSCEQNLNHDAMYWYRQDPGQGLRLIYYSQIVNDFQKGDIAEGYSVSREKKESFPLTVTSAQKNPTAFYLCASSTVGQGERAFFGQGTRLTVV.

The chain couples TRBV20-1 to TRBJ1-5, with unresolved D. The V end was cut by 6 bases, the J end by 4 bases, with 19 bases between. The CDR3 contains 15 residues. Germline V gives CDR1 DFQATT, CDR2 SNEGSKA (reference sequence). The CDR3 region has the DNA TGCAGTGCCCGGCGGGCCAGCGTAAATAATCAGCCCCAGCATTTT. Protein: CSARRASVNNQPQHF.

The rearrangement links TRBV19 to TRBJ1-5; 7 bases fit TRBD1. The CDR3 spans 15 residues. J was trimmed by 4 bases and V by 7 bases; bases with no gene match: 10. The germline gives CDR1 LNHDA, CDR2 SQIVND (reference sequence). DNA of the CDR3: TGTGCCAGTACCCATGACAGGGAAGGAAATCAGCCCCAGCATTTT. Residues: CASTHDREGNQPQHF.

The gene calls are TRBV29-1 and TRBJ1-2, with D unclear. Germline CDR1 is SQVTM and CDR2 is ANQGSEA. The CDR3 is 12 amino acids. V gave up 7 bases and J gave up 2 bases, with 11 bases separating them. CDR3 sequence (DNA): TGCAGCGCTCTATCCCAGAACTATGGCTACACCTTC. It codes for CSALSQNYGYTF.

The rearrangement links TRBV6-2 or TRBV6-3 to TRBJ1-2; D is possibly TRBD1 (5 bases). The CDR3 covers 15 residues. Trimming took 0 bases from V and 6 from J, leaving 14 bases between them. Per the germline V gene, CDR1 is MNHEY and CDR2 is SVGEGT. The CDR3 nucleotides read TGTGCCAGCAGTTACTCGAGATGGGGGAACGATGGCTACACCTTC. Its translation: CASSYSRWGNDGYTF.

The chain joins TRBV5-6 to TRBJ1-5; D not certain. Germline loops: CDR1 SGHDT, CDR2 YYEEEE. This CDR3 contains 15 residues. With 4 bases removed from V and 1 base from J, the gap between germline ends came to 12 bases. This chain's CDR3 is CASSPLRGSNQPQHF. CDR3 nucleotide sequence: TGTGCCAGCAGCCCCCTGCGGGGAAGCAATCAGCCCCAGCATTTT.

In this sample, this clonotype turned up a few times. This rearrangement joins TRBV6-5 to TRBJ2-1; D is uncertain. V gave up 2 bases and J gave up 9 bases, with 11 bases separating them. Germline V gene sequence: CDR1 MNHEY, CDR2 SVGAGI. CDR3 length equals 13 residues. For the CDR3, the DNA is TGTGCCAGCAGTTACGGGCCCCTCGTTGAGCAGTTCTTC. It translates to CASSYGPLVEQFF.

V gene TRBV10-3 combines with J gene TRBJ1-1; 8 nucleotides agree with TRBD1. Trimming removed 4 bases from V and 5 bases from J; junction bases left unmatched: 6. CDR1 ENHRY and CDR2 SYGVKD come from the germline V gene. This CDR3 has 14 residues. CDR3: CAISAGQGRTEAFF. In DNA, the CDR3 is TGTGCCATCAGTGCCGGACAGGGAAGGACTGAAGCTTTCTTT.